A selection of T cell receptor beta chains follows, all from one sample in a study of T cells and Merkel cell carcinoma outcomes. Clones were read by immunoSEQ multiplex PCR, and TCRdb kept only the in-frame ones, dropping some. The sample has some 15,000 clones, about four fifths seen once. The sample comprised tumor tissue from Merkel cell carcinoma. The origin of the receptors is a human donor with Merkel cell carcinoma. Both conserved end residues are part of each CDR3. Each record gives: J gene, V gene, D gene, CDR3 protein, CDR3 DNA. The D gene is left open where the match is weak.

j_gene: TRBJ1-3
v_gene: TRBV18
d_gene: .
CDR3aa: CASSPRRSMDTIYF
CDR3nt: TGTGCCAGCTCACCCCGCCGGAGCATGGACACCATATATTTT

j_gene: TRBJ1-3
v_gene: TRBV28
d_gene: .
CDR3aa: CASSFGAILSGNTIYF
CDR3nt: TGTGCCAGCAGTTTTGGAGCAATTCTCTCTGGAAACACCATATATTTT

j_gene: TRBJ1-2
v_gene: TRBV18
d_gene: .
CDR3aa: CASMLDINYGYTF
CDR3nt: TGTGCCAGTATGCTGGACATTAACTATGGCTACACCTTC

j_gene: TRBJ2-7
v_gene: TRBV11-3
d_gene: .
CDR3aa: CASSQASGPYEQYF
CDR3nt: TGTGCCAGCAGCCAAGCCTCGGGACCCTACGAGCAGTACTTC

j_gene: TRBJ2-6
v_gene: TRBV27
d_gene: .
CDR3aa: CASGTLSGANVLTF
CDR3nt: TGTGCCAGCGGCACCCTATCCGGGGCCAACGTCCTGACTTTC

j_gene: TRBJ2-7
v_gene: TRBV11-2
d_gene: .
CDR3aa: CASSGYEQYF
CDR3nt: TGTGCCAGCAGCGGCTACGAGCAGTACTTC

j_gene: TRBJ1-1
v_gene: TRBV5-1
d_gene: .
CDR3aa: CASSAGQNTEAFF
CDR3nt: TGCGCCAGCAGCGCGGGCCAGAACACTGAAGCTTTCTTT

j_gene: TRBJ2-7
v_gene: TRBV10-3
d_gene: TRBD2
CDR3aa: CAISELPSGDSYEQYF
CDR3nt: TGTGCCATCAGTGAATTACCTAGCGGGGACTCCTACGAGCAGTACTTC

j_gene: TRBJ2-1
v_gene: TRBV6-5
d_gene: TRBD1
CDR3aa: CASITGTGDEQFF
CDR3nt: TGTGCCAGCATTACCGGGACAGGGGATGAGCAGTTCTTC

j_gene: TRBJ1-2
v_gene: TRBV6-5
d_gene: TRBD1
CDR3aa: CASSYSAGGDYGYTF
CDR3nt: TGTGCCAGCAGTTACTCAGCAGGGGGGGACTATGGCTACACCTTC

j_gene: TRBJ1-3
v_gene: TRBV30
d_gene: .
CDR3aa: CAWSAPDGGRNTIYF
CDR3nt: TGTGCCTGGAGTGCCCCCGACGGGGGGCGGAACACCATATATTTT